This T cell receptor beta chain was recovered during a study of blood T cell repertoires in COVID-19. Study processing details: Quantification of nucleated cells was approximated via reference gene primer amplification. The method was immunoSEQ multiplex PCR; TCRdb's version includes in-frame clones alone and lacks a portion of them. That table gives V, J and clone size, and the DNA gave D and trimming. The top ten clones hold 2.5% to 3% of a sample with under 450,000 clones, roughly nine tenths of them seen once. The cohort comprised adults aged 18 to 89 years residing in 24 US areas. Categorization into cohorts depended on clinical history that participants reported. Resolution of symptoms, clearance, or two negative PCRs was present in recovered Cohort 3 donors. The source material was PBMCs or T cells enriched from blood (not recorded which). The sequence was obtained from a woman aged 30 to 39 who had recovered from COVID-19.

The CDR3 reads CASSPYFGTSPYEQYF. In DNA, the CDR3 is TGTGCCAGCAGTCCCTATTTCGGGACTTCACCCTACGAGCAGTACTTC. The rearrangement links TRBV28 to TRBJ2-7; tentatively, D is TRBD2 (6 bases). The CDR3 is 16 residues long. From germline, CDR1 is MDHEN and CDR2 SYDVKM. Trimming pared 5 bases from V and 2 bases from J, leaving 19 bases between.